Shown below are 12 T cell receptor beta chains from a single sample sequenced in a study of T cell responses to AZD1222 COVID-19 vaccine (TCRdb year 2021). The sample's time point, from its label and the paper: baseline before first vaccination. Library generation was performed with the immunoSEQ multiplex PCR assay. TCRdb took over this immuneACCESS table, retaining in-frame rearrangements with V and J assigned. Such tables are incomplete; in checked studies, under half of the missing clones stem from an unresolved V gene, and the remainder is unexplained. The sample data list fewer than 200,000 clones, and over 85% of these were observed just once. Roughly 2.5% of the sample goes to the ten largest clones. The source material was peripheral blood, sampled on day 0 of AZD1222 vaccination. These receptors were obtained from an adult in good health.

This clone was counted once. This chain uses TRBV7-8 with TRBJ1-1; tentatively, D is TRBD1 (6 bases). From germline, CDR1 is SGHVS and CDR2 FQNEAQ. The V and J ends lost 5 bases and 2 bases respectively, with 9 bases between them. This CDR3 region has 13 residues. For the CDR3, the DNA is TGTGCCAGCAGCCAGGACAGAAACACTGAAGCTTTCTTT. The encoded protein is CASSQDRNTEAFF.

The chain uses TRBV19 and TRBJ1-2; tentatively, D is TRBD1 (5 bases). Germline V lookup: CDR1 LNHDA, CDR2 SQIVND (reference sequence). V was cut by 1 base and J by 4 bases, with 13 bases left in between. The CDR3 is made up of 15 amino acids. For the CDR3, the DNA is TGTGCCAGTAGTATAGGGGCACAGGCCCCCTATGGCTACACCTTC. Translating gives CASSIGAQAPYGYTF.

In its sample, this clone was seen a few times. V gene TRBV13 combines with J gene TRBJ1-1; no clear D. CDR1 is PRHDT and CDR2 is FYEKMQ in the germline V gene (reference sequence). This CDR3 contains 12 residues. V was shortened by 4 bases and J by 7 bases, with 10 bases between the two germline ends. This chain's CDR3 is CASSSAGVEAFF. The CDR3 DNA sequence: TGTGCCAGCAGCTCGGCCGGAGTTGAAGCTTTCTTT.

The rearrangement uses TRBV27 and TRBJ1-1; 9 nucleotides align to TRBD1. This CDR3 is 14 amino acids long. CDR1 and CDR2 from the germline V gene are MNHEY and SMNVEV (reference sequence). V shed 8 bases, J shed 5 bases, and the junction held 9 bases outside the gene matches. CDR3 sequence reads: CASCYRGQVTEAFF. The DNA for the CDR3 is TGTGCCAGCTGTTACAGGGGGCAGGTGACTGAAGCTTTCTTT.

This sequence joins TRBV3-1 (or the pseudogene TRBV3-2) and TRBJ1-5; D gene ambiguous. Germline CDR1 LGHDT, CDR2 YNNKEL (reference sequence). Trimming removed 1 base at V and 0 bases at J, with 7 bases between. This CDR3 is 15 amino acids long. CDR3 in DNA: TGTGCCAGCAGCCAAGCGGGTCTTAGCAATCAGCCCCAGCATTTT. It yields the protein CASSQAGLSNQPQHF.

There are a few counts of this clone. This chain connects TRBV27 to TRBJ2-2, with D perhaps being TRBD1 or TRBD2 (7 bases each). Germline values: CDR1 MNHEY, CDR2 SMNVEV (reference sequence). Trimming shortened V by 4 bases and J by 5 bases, and 17 bases separated the two germline ends. This CDR3 has 16 residues. The CDR3 region is CASSYPRGGATGELFF. CDR3 coding DNA: TGTGCCAGCAGTTACCCCAGGGGGGGGGCAACCGGGGAGCTGTTTTTT.

The chain recombines TRBV27 with TRBJ2-3; D perhaps matches TRBD2 (5 bases). Germline V gene lookup returns CDR1 MNHEY and CDR2 SMNVEV (reference sequence). The CDR3 has 13 amino acids. Trimming took 3 bases from V and 5 from J, leaving 9 bases between them. For the CDR3, the DNA is TGTGCCAGCAGTTTCGGACGGGGAGATACGCAGTATTTT. This encodes CASSFGRGDTQYF.

In DNA form, the CDR3 reads TGTGCCAGCAGTTACCAGACTAGTAGGAACACTGAAGCTTTCTTT. Translated, it gives CASSYQTSRNTEAFF. The V and J genes are TRBV6-5 and TRBJ1-1, with no clear D. Trimming removed 2 bases at V and 1 base at J, with 11 bases between. CDR1 and CDR2 from the germline V gene are MNHEY and SVGAGI. This CDR3 spans 15 amino acids.

The chain combines TRBV7-9 with TRBJ1-1, with D perhaps matching TRBD1 (6 bases). With 1 base removed from V and 1 base from J, the gap between germline ends came to 13 bases. In germline, CDR1 is SEHNR, CDR2 FQNEAQ (reference sequence). The CDR3 is 16 residues long. The CDR3 region is CASSLGQVGPNTEAFF. The DNA for the CDR3 is TGTGCCAGCAGCTTAGGACAGGTCGGGCCGAACACTGAAGCTTTCTTT.

V usage is TRBV6-6 and J usage is TRBJ2-7; D gene unclear. The CDR3 contains 14 residues. Deletions cut 0 bases from V and 0 bases from J, with 6 bases between. Germline V CDR1 and CDR2: MNHNY, SVGAGI (reference sequence). In DNA form, the CDR3 reads TGTGCCAGCAGTTACTCGAAGCCCTCCTACGAGCAGTACTTC. Translated: CASSYSKPSYEQYF.

V usage is TRBV6-6 and J usage is TRBJ1-2; D is uncertain. The CDR3 has 12 residues. In germline, CDR1 is MNHNY, CDR2 SVGAGI (reference sequence). Deletions cut 2 bases from V and 0 bases from J, with 1 base between. CDR3 loop: CASSYPNYGYTF. DNA for the CDR3: TGTGCCAGCAGTTACCCTAACTATGGCTACACCTTC.

This chain joins TRBV24-1 and TRBJ2-3; perhaps TRBD2 as D (5 bases). V lost 3 bases and J lost 0, with 15 bases in between. Germline V CDR1 and CDR2: KGHDR, SFDVKD. The CDR3 runs 17 residues. CDR3 amino acids: CATSDLPRELSTDTQYF. The CDR3 DNA sequence: TGTGCCACCAGTGATCTACCCCGGGAATTAAGCACAGATACGCAGTATTTT.